This TCR beta chain was identified in a study of blood T cell repertoires in COVID-19. V was pared by 1 base and J by 8 bases, with 12 bases between. The CDR3 runs 14 residues. CDR1 and CDR2 (germline): SGHRS, YFSETQ. Authors' analysis steps: Amplification of reference gene primers was used by the study to estimate nucleated cell counts. The table came from immunoSEQ multiplex PCR; TCRdb's copy has only in-frame clones and leaves some out. The DNA was the basis for D and trimming; V, J and clone size are from that table. This sample has about 190,000 clones, with over 70% found just once. Sequencing was performed on peripheral blood. This clonotype was obtained from a man between 60 and 70 years old with acute or convalescent COVID-19. J is TRBJ1-4 and V is TRBV5-1; TRBD1 is a possible D gene (6 bases). For the CDR3, the DNA is TGCGCCAGCAGCTTGTCAGGGGTAGGCGAAAAACTGTTTTTT. This sequence encodes CASSLSGVGEKLFF.